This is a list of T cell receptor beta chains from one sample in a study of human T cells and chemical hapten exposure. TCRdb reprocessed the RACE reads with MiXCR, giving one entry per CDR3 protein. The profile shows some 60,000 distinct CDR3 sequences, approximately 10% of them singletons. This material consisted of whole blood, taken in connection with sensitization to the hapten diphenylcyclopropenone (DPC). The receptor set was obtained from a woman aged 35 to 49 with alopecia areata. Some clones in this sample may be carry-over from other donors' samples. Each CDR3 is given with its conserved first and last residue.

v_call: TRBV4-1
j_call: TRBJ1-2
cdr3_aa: CASSHQTSNVIYGYTF

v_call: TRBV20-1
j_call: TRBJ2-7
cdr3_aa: CSASTGGFYEQYF

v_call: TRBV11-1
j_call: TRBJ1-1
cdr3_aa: CASSLSSMNTEAFF

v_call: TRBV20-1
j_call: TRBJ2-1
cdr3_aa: CSARVPSGSIEQFF

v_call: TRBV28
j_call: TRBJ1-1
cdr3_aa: CASRPTGGRGTEAFF

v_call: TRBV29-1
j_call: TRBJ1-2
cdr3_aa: CSVGAGHGYTF

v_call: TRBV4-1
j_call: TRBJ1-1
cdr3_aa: CASSQVGQGHTEAFF

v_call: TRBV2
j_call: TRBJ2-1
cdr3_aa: CASSVGLNEQFF

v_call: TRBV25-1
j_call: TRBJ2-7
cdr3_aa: CASLLGTEQYF

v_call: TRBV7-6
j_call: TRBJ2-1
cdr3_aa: CASSLGQGVIDEQFF

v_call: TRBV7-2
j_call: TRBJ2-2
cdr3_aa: CASSLLFSGELFF

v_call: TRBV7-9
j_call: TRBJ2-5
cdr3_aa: CASGQSTGGWETQYF

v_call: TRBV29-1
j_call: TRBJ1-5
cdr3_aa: CSVGQGDGQPQHF

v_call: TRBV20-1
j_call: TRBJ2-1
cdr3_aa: CSASQELEQFF

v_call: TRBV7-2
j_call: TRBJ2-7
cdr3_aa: CASSTRDMVMLYEQYF

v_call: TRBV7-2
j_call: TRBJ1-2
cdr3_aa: CVSSLRLNDGYTF

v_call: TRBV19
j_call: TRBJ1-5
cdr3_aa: CASFQLAGSSNQPQHF

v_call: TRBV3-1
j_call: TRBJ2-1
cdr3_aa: CASSQVSHEQFF

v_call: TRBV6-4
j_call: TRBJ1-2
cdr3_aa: CASSAIPYYGYTF

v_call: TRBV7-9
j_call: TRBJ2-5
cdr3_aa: CASSLVLTSGNPETQYF

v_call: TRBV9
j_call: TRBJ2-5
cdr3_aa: CASSPWDRTQETQYF

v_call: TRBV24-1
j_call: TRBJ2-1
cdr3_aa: CATTGVGYNEQFF

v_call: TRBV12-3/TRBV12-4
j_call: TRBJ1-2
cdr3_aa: CASSFDRNNYGYTF

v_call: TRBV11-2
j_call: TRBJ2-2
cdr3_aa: CASSFTRGSSGELFF

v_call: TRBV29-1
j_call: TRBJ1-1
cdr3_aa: CSVADSKAFF

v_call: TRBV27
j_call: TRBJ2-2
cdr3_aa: CASSLSLRVVWGNTGELFF

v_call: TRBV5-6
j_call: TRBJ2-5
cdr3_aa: CASGSRTGRETQYF

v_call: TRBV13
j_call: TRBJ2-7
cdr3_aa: CASSPGTGAEEQYF

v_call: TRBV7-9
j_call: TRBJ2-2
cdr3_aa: CASSSPPGGLTGELFF

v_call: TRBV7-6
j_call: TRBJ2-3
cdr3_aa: CASSLASVDTQYF

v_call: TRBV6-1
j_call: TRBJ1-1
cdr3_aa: CASRPDSLATEAFF

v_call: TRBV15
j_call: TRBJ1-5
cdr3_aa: CATSRPLAPNQPQHF

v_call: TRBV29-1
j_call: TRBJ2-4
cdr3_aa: CSVVEGTGVNIQYF

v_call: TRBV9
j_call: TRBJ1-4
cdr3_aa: CASSVAGQINEKLFF

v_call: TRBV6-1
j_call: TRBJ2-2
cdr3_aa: CASTPLAGELFF

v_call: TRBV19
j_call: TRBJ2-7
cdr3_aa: CASSLRDGSYEQYF

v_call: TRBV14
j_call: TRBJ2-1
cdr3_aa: CASSQGRGLYNEQFF